The clone carrying this T cell receptor (beta chain) has only a few counts. This CDR3 is 15 amino acids long. In germline, CDR1 is KGHSH, CDR2 LQKENI. Trimming left V 3 bases short and J 0 bases short, with 8 bases between. Combining a sample-barcoded 5' primer with a J-beta primer mix, a second PCR ran for roughly 7 to 11 cycles. TCRdb itself ran the 5' RACE reads through MiXCR, one entry per CDR3 protein. The data hold fewer than 700,000 distinct CDR3 sequences, with approximately 40% observed a single time. In terms of origin and age, donors were healthy Caucasian individuals from Russia aged roughly 6 to 100. Each sample provided at least 5.5 micrograms of extracted total RNA. The data belong to a study of blood T cells in healthy people across ages.

The material sequenced was blood. The chain links TRBV18 to TRBJ1-4, with unresolved D. This clonotype originated in an elderly man in good health. The CDR3 loop is CASSPHRTTNEKLFF. The CDR3 nucleotides are TGTGCCAGCTCACCGCATCGGACAACTAATGAAAAACTGTTTTTT. Complete variable domain (other parts from reference TRBV18 and TRBJ1-4): NAGVMQNPRHLVRRRGQEARLRCSPMKGHSHVYWYRQLPEEGLKFMVYLQKENIIDESGMPKERFSAEFPKEGPSILRIQQVVRGDSAAYFCASSPHRTTNEKLFFGSGTQLSVL.